The 6 T cell receptor beta chains below come from one sample, sequenced in a study of T cell responses to AZD1222 COVID-19 vaccine. Sequencing used immunoSEQ multiplex PCR; TCRdb keeps in-frame clones, though not all of them. This table has about 160,000 clones, 88% appearing once. The sample was peripheral blood, taken on day 0 of AZD1222 vaccination. The receptor source for this set is an adult in good health.

The chain employs TRBV3-1 (or the pseudogene TRBV3-2) and TRBJ2-2; the match to TRBD2 covers 8 bases. Looked up from germline, CDR1 is LGHDT and CDR2 is YNNKEL (reference sequence). The V segment lost 4 bases and the J segment 6 bases; nucleotides outside the gene matches: 10. This CDR3 is 16 amino acids long. The CDR3 loop reads CASSLLRTSLSGELFF. The CDR3 DNA sequence: TGTGCCAGCAGCCTTCTACGGACTAGCTTGTCCGGGGAGCTGTTTTTT.

The CDR3 sequence: CASSLGGNEKLFF. The CDR3 DNA reads as TGCGCCAGCAGCTTGGGGGGGAATGAAAAACTGTTTTTT. V gene TRBV5-1 combines with J gene TRBJ1-4, with D possibly matching TRBD1 (5 bases). The germline V and J ends were trimmed by 0 bases and 5 bases, with 5 bases remaining between them. This CDR3 has 13 residues. The germline V gene has CDR1 SGHRS and CDR2 YFSETQ.

This chain uses TRBV12-5 with TRBJ1-5; D is perhaps TRBD1 (5 bases). Germline CDR1 and CDR2: LGHNT and FRNRAP. Trimming pared 6 bases from V and 0 bases from J, leaving 9 bases between. This CDR3 region has 14 residues. The CDR3 DNA is TGTGCTAGTGGCTCCGGGGCTAGCAATCAGCCCCAGCATTTT. It codes for CASGSGASNQPQHF.

The chain uses TRBV7-3 and TRBJ2-2; D not certain. Germline CDR1 reads SGHTA; CDR2 reads FQGTGA. CDR3 size: 14 residues. V was cut by 1 base and J by 4 bases, with 7 bases left in between. CDR3: CASSLKHLTGELFF. CDR3 in DNA: TGTGCCAGCAGCTTAAAACATCTCACCGGGGAGCTGTTTTTT. Complete variable domain (other parts from reference TRBV7-3 and TRBJ2-2): GAGVSQTPSNKVTEKGKYVELRCDPISGHTALYWYRQSLGQGPEFLIYFQGTGAADDSGLPNDRFFAVRPEGSVSTLKIQRTERGDSAVYLCASSLKHLTGELFFGEGSRLTVL.

The rearrangement joins TRBV29-1 to TRBJ1-1; D unclear. Germline lookup yields CDR1 SQVTM and CDR2 ANQGSEA. This CDR3 is 13 amino acids long. Trimming removed 0 bases at V and 4 bases at J, with 9 bases between. The CDR3 DNA is TGCAGCGTTGAAGATCTGGGCACCACTGAAGCTTTCTTT. Encoded protein: CSVEDLGTTEAFF.

V is TRBV7-9 and J is TRBJ1-2, with D tentatively TRBD1 (6 bases). The CDR3 length is 16 residues. V was pared by 1 base and J by 4 bases, with 16 bases between. The germline V gene encodes CDR1 SEHNR and CDR2 FQNEAQ (reference sequence). The CDR3 sequence is CASSLGPEGGGYGYTF. Written as DNA, the CDR3 is TGTGCCAGCAGCTTAGGACCGGAGGGGGGAGGCTATGGCTACACCTTC.